Listed below are T cell receptor beta chains from one sample, sequenced in a study of T cell changes during pregnancy in multiple sclerosis. Repertoires were generated with immunoSEQ multiplex PCR, while TCRdb's copy carries only in-frame clones and drops some. The sample consists of about 35,000 clones, roughly 93% of them appearing once. Sequenced material: CD4+ T cells from peripheral blood mononuclear cells, taken in the first trimester of pregnancy. These receptor sequences come from a female donor with multiple sclerosis, enrolled in a pregnancy study. Both conserved end residues are part of each CDR3. The D gene is left open where the match is weak. Rows may omit the clone size; those that give it use once, few, many or a size class.

.	TRBD1	TRBJ2-7	TRBV5-1	TGCGCCAGCAGCTTAGGGGACAGCCGAACCTACGAGCAGTACTTC	CASSLGDSRTYEQYF
.	.	TRBJ2-2	TRBV5-4	TGTGCCAGCAGCTCGCCGGGAGCCGGGGAGCTGTTTTTT	CASSSPGAGELFF
.	TRBD2	TRBJ2-1	TRBV18	TGTGCCAGCTCAACCCTCTCGGCGGGAGGGTCGGACAATGAGCAGTTCTTC	CASSTLSAGGSDNEQFF
.	.	TRBJ2-7	TRBV11-3	TGTGCCAGCAGCTTTCGACAAACTGGCGAGCAGTACTTC	CASSFRQTGEQYF
few	.	TRBJ2-1	TRBV7-2	TGTGCCAGCAGCCCCATCCATGAGCAGTTCTTC	CASSPIHEQFF
.	.	TRBJ2-5	TRBV9	TGTGCCAGCAGTAGTGAATCGAAGACCCAGTACTTC	CASSSESKTQYF
.	.	TRBJ1-6	TRBV10-3	TGTGCCATCACAGCGACAGACAATTCACCCCTCCACTTT	CAITATDNSPLHF
.	TRBD2	TRBJ2-7	TRBV2	TGTGCCAGCAGTGGGGCAGGGACTAAAGGCGAGCAGTACTTC	CASSGAGTKGEQYF
few	.	TRBJ2-7	TRBV19	TGTGCCAGTAGTATTTCGGACGAGCAGTACTTC	CASSISDEQYF
.	.	TRBJ2-7	TRBV7-9	TGTGCCAGCAGCCCGTTGGGGTCAGGGACCTACGAGCAGTACTTC	CASSPLGSGTYEQYF
.	.	TRBJ2-2	TRBV19	TGTGCCAGTACTGATGGGGCCGCGAACACCGGGGAGCTGTTTTTT	CASTDGAANTGELFF
.	.	TRBJ1-2	TRBV6-1	TGTGCCAGCAGGGCCGGGACTAACTATGGCTACACCTTC	CASRAGTNYGYTF
.	.	TRBJ1-3	TRBV5-1	TGCGCCAGCAGCTTGCTCCCGGGCCTTTCAGGGGGAAACACCATATATTTT	CASSLLPGLSGGNTIYF
.	.	TRBJ2-1	TRBV5-1	TGCGCCAGCAGCCCCGGGGAAGGGGGCTACAATGAGCAGTTCTTC	CASSPGEGGYNEQFF
.	TRBD2	TRBJ2-1	TRBV10-3	TGTGCCATCGCCAGGGGTCTTAGCGGGGGTAGAAATGAGCAGTTCTTC	CAIARGLSGGRNEQFF
.	TRBD2	TRBJ2-1	TRBV18	TGTGCCAGCTCACCCCCCCTTCCTAGCGGCTCGTACAATGAGCAGTTCTTC	CASSPPLPSGSYNEQFF
.	TRBD2	TRBJ2-3	TRBV2	TGTGCCAGCAGTGGACTAGCGGGGGGGGTAGATACGCAGTATTTT	CASSGLAGGVDTQYF
.	TRBD1	TRBJ1-4	TRBV7-2	TGTGCCAGCAGCCGGGGACAGGATAATGAAAAACTGTTTTTT	CASSRGQDNEKLFF
.	.	TRBJ1-4	TRBV6-5	TGTGCCAGCAGTTACTCTGGGGGAGGCAACGAAAAACTGTTTTTT	CASSYSGGGNEKLFF
.	TRBD2	TRBJ2-2	TRBV29-1	TGCAGCGTTAAACCTTCACTAGCGGGGGGTATGGGGACCGGGGAGCTGTTTTTT	CSVKPSLAGGMGTGELFF
.	TRBD2	TRBJ2-2	TRBV5-4	TGTGCCAGCAGCTTAAGGACTAGCGCTAACACCGGGGAGCTGTTTTTT	CASSLRTSANTGELFF
.	.	TRBJ2-1	TRBV20-1	TGCAGTGCCTATCGCCCCCTCACGCAGTTCTTC	CSAYRPLTQFF
.	.	TRBJ1-4	TRBV19	TGTGCCAGTAGTATCTGGCGGGGTCCAGGGGAAAAACTGTTTTTT	CASSIWRGPGEKLFF
once	TRBD1	TRBJ2-1	TRBV5-1	TGCGCCAGCAGCCTCGGACAGGTTAAAGGTTTAGTACAGTTCTTC	CASSLGQVKGLVQFF
few	.	TRBJ1-6	TRBV2	TGTGCCAGCAGTGAACTGAGCTCCTATAATTCACCCCTCCACTTT	CASSELSSYNSPLHF
.	TRBD1	TRBJ2-2	TRBV5-4	TGTGCCAGCAGCTTGCAGGGGGCGGGCACCGGGGAGCTGTTTTTT	CASSLQGAGTGELFF
.	.	TRBJ2-2	TRBV7-2	TGTGCCAGCAGGGTACAGGGTATCATGGCCGGGGAGCTGTTTTTT	CASRVQGIMAGELFF
.	TRBD1	TRBJ2-6	TRBV27	TGTGCCAGCACGGACAGGATCTCTGGGGCCAACGTCCTGACTTTC	CASTDRISGANVLTF
.	.	TRBJ1-5	TRBV2	TGTGCCAGCAGTGCAGGGGATAGCAATCAGCCCCAGCATTTT	CASSAGDSNQPQHF
.	.	TRBJ1-5	TRBV6-5	TGTGCCAGCACGGTCGGAGGGGATCAGCCCCAGCATTTT	CASTVGGDQPQHF
.	.	TRBJ1-1	TRBV2	TGTGCCAGCAGCCCAGGAACTGAAGCTTTCTTT	CASSPGTEAFF
.	.	TRBJ1-5	TRBV6-6	TGTGCCAGCAGGGGCCTTAGCAATCAGCCCCAGCATTTT	CASRGLSNQPQHF
.	.	TRBJ2-2	TRBV4-2	TGTGCCAGCAGCCAAGATGCGACACCGAACCCCGGGGAGCTGTTTTTT	CASSQDATPNPGELFF
.	TRBD1	TRBJ2-3	TRBV11-3	TGTGCCAGCAGCCAAGACAGGGGGGGCACAGATACGCAGTATTTT	CASSQDRGGTDTQYF
.	TRBD1	TRBJ2-7	TRBV28	TGTGCCAGCAGGGAACAGGGGGGCGTCTCCTACGAGCAGTACTTC	CASREQGGVSYEQYF
.	.	TRBJ2-5	TRBV7-3	TGTGCCAGCAGCTTAACGGCAGGGAAGGGAGAGACCCAGTACTTC	CASSLTAGKGETQYF
.	TRBD2	TRBJ2-1	TRBV7-3	TGTGCCAGCAGCCCTTGGGGGGGGGTCTACAATGAGCAGTTCTTC	CASSPWGGVYNEQFF